Listed here are 25 T cell receptor beta chains from one sample, sequenced in a study of T cells after yellow fever vaccination. TCRdb fed the 5' RACE reads into MiXCR, producing one record per CDR3 protein. Among 250,000 to 400,000 distinct CDR3 sequences listed, roughly 3.9% were seen once. The source was PBMCs, collected 5 days after the yellow fever booster vaccination. These receptors originate from a man younger than 30 who received the YFV17D yellow fever vaccine.

This clonotype was detected many times. The rearrangement uses TRBV29-1 and TRBJ1-1; D is uncertain. This CDR3 contains 13 residues. CDR1 SQVTM and CDR2 ANQGSEA come from the germline V gene. Between the trimmed V and J ends, which lost 2 bases and 1 base, there was a span of 8 bases. CDR3 DNA sequence: TGCAGCGTTGAAAAACCGGAGAACACTGAAGCTTTCTTT. Protein sequence: CSVEKPENTEAFF. The full variable domain, completed using reference TRBV29-1 and TRBJ1-1, is SAVISQKPSRDICQRGTSLTIQCQVDSQVTMMFWYRQQPGQSLTLIATANQGSEATYESGFVIDKFPISRPNLTFSTLTVSNMSPEDSSIYLCSVEKPENTEAFFGQGTRLTVV.

This clonotype was counted between two and nine times. For the CDR3, the DNA is TGTGCCAGTAGTATGGCAGGGCGACCGAACACTGAAGCTTTCTTT. The encoded protein is CASSMAGRPNTEAFF. The chain joins TRBV19 to TRBJ1-1, with a tentative D call TRBD1 (5 bases). With 3 bases removed from V and 1 base from J, the gap between germline ends came to 12 bases. The CDR3 consists of 15 residues. Germline V gene data show CDR1 as LNHDA and CDR2 as SQIVND (reference sequence). Full variable domain (missing parts from reference TRBV19 and TRBJ1-1): DGGITQSPKYLFRKEGQNVTLSCEQNLNHDAMYWYRQDPGQGLRLIYYSQIVNDFQKGDIAEGYSVSREKKESFPLTVTSAQKNPTAFYLCASSMAGRPNTEAFFGQGTRLTVV.

There are many counts of this clonotype. The chain combines TRBV6-2 or TRBV6-3 with TRBJ2-1; 8 bases map to TRBD2. CDR3 size: 16 residues. CDR1 is MNHEY, CDR2 SVGEGT, per germline. With V trimmed by 2 bases and J by 0 bases, 3 bases remained unmatched. The CDR3 DNA reads as TGTGCCAGCAGTTACGGGACTAGAGACTCCTACAATGAGCAGTTCTTC. Amino acid sequence: CASSYGTRDSYNEQFF.

In its sample, this clonotype was seen a few times. V is TRBV2 and J is TRBJ1-2; D might be TRBD1 (6 bases). The germline V gene encodes CDR1 SNHLY and CDR2 FYNNEI. This CDR3 spans 15 amino acids. The V and J ends lost 8 bases and 7 bases respectively, with 23 bases between them. CDR3 nucleotides: TGTGCCAGCGGGAGAACACGGACAGAACAAGGTGGCTACACCTTC. It translates to CASGRTRTEQGGYTF.

The sample holds many counts of this clonotype. The genes are TRBV29-1 and TRBJ2-3, with D tentatively TRBD1 or TRBD2 (5 bases each). The CDR3 is 15 residues long. Trimming pared 7 bases from V and 2 bases from J, leaving 19 bases between. Per germline, CDR1 SQVTM and CDR2 ANQGSEA. CDR3 amino acids: CSGDVGGQHTDTQYF. CDR3 nucleotides: TGCAGCGGTGATGTTGGGGGTCAGCACACAGATACGCAGTATTTT.

The chain recombines TRBV7-9 with TRBJ2-1, with D tentatively TRBD2 (5 bases). Between the trimmed V and J ends, which lost 7 bases and 2 bases, there was a span of 15 bases. The CDR3 contains 15 residues. The germline CDR1 and CDR2 sequences are SEHNR and FQNEAQ (reference sequence). CDR3 nucleotide sequence: TGTGCCAGCACCCAGTTGGCGGGTACCTACAATGAGCAGTTCTTC. Encoded protein: CASTQLAGTYNEQFF. The full variable domain, rest sourced from reference TRBV7-9 and TRBJ2-1, is DTGVSQNPRHKITKRGQNVTFRCDPISEHNRLYWYRQTLGQGPEFLTYFQNEAQLEKSRLLSDRFSAERPKGSFSTLEIQRTEQGDSAMYLCASTQLAGTYNEQFFGPGTRLTVL.

The genes are TRBV7-9 and TRBJ1-1; 7 bases align to TRBD1. Looked up from germline, CDR1 is SEHNR and CDR2 is FQNEAQ (reference sequence). The J segment lost 0 bases and the V segment lost 5 bases, leaving 9 bases of the junction unmatched. The CDR3 runs 16 residues. The CDR3 loop reads CASSRDRNYMNTEAFF. Written as DNA, the CDR3 is TGTGCCAGCAGCCGGGACAGAAACTACATGAACACTGAAGCTTTCTTT.

The chain links TRBV4-3 to TRBJ2-1; no clear D. This CDR3 is built from 13 residues. The germline gives CDR1 LGHNA, CDR2 YSLEER. V shed 1 base and J shed 7 bases, with 8 bases lying between them. CDR3 in amino acids: CASSQATGNEQFF. The CDR3 DNA follows: TGCGCCAGCAGCCAAGCGACCGGGAATGAGCAGTTCTTC.

The genes are TRBV6-5 and TRBJ1-6; possible D gene TRBD1, 5 bases. Trimming stripped 2 bases from V and 7 bases from J, with 12 bases between. The germline CDR1 and CDR2 sequences are MNHEY and SVGAGI. The CDR3 is made up of 15 amino acids. The CDR3 reads CASSYAATENSPLHF. In nucleotides, the CDR3 is TGTGCCAGCAGTTACGCGGCGACAGAAAATTCACCCCTCCACTTT.

There are many counts of this clonotype. The V and J genes are TRBV20-1 and TRBJ2-2, with D perhaps TRBD1 (5 bases). Germline values: CDR1 DFQATT, CDR2 SNEGSKA (reference sequence). Trimming cost V 3 bases and J 2 bases, with 13 bases left between them. This CDR3 is 15 amino acids long. The CDR3: CSARGGHPNTGELFF. For the CDR3, the DNA is TGCAGTGCTAGGGGTGGACACCCTAACACCGGGGAGCTGTTTTTT.

A few counts support this clonotype. This chain connects TRBV29-1 to TRBJ1-2; TRBD1 matches at 12 bases. Germline CDR1 is SQVTM and CDR2 is ANQGSEA. There are 15 residues in the CDR3. The V and J ends lost 6 bases and 8 bases, in that order; junction bases with no gene match: 13. The DNA for the CDR3 is TGCAGCGTCGCCCTGTGGGACAGGGGGCTCGTGGGCTACACCTTC. Protein product: CSVALWDRGLVGYTF.

This clonotype was seen many times. V gene TRBV15 combines with J gene TRBJ1-6; unclear D gene. V was cut by 0 bases and J by 10 bases, with 16 bases left in between. The germline gives CDR1 LNHNV, CDR2 YYDKDF (reference sequence). The CDR3 sequence is 16 residues long. The CDR3 DNA reads TGTGCCACCAGCAGAGATGCGGACGGGCCCAGATCACCCCTCCACTTT. This encodes CATSRDADGPRSPLHF.

This chain joins TRBV4-1 and TRBJ2-2, with a possible D match to TRBD2 (5 bases). The CDR3 length is 16 residues. The V end lost 0 bases, the J end lost 6 bases, and 14 bases lay between the germline ends. From germline, CDR1 is MGHRA and CDR2 YSYEKL. The CDR3 DNA reads TGCGCCAGCAGCCAAGAGGCCGGACTGGGCGCCGGGGAGCTGTTTTTT. It encodes CASSQEAGLGAGELFF.

This clonotype was counted between two and nine times. The chain links TRBV7-2 to TRBJ1-1, with D possibly TRBD1 on 5 matching bases. Germline values: CDR1 SGHTA, CDR2 FQGNSA. V was cut by 5 bases and J by 0 bases, with 19 bases left in between. The CDR3 contains 17 residues. CDR3 coding DNA: TGTGCCAGCAGCGGGGGGGTCCAGGGCCCTATGAACACTGAAGCTTTCTTT. This codes for CASSGGVQGPMNTEAFF.

This chain joins TRBV20-1 and TRBJ2-7; D is undetermined. Per germline, CDR1 DFQATT and CDR2 SNEGSKA (reference sequence). The CDR3 is 14 amino acids. The V and J ends lost 3 bases and 0 bases respectively, with 12 bases between them. The CDR3 protein is CSARGSVSSYEQYV. CDR3 in DNA: TGCAGTGCTAGGGGCTCGGTGAGCTCCTACGAGCAGTACGTC.

This chain links TRBV29-1 with TRBJ2-3; 9 bases match TRBD2. In germline, CDR1 is SQVTM, CDR2 ANQGSEA. This CDR3 comprises 14 residues. V dropped 3 bases and J dropped 6; count of bases not matched to a gene: 7. CDR3 loop: CSVELAGGPDTQYF. Written as DNA, the CDR3 is TGCAGCGTTGAGTTGGCGGGGGGGCCGGATACGCAGTATTTT.

This clonotype turned up a few times. The J gene is TRBJ2-1, the V gene TRBV7-9; the D gene is possibly TRBD1 (5 bases). Germline CDR1 reads SEHNR; CDR2 reads FQNEAQ (reference sequence). This CDR3 has 12 amino acids. Trimming took 3 bases from V and 10 from J, leaving 10 bases between them. The CDR3 coding sequence is TGTGCCAGCAGCTTTTACTACAGGGAGCAGTTCTTC. Translated, it gives CASSFYYREQFF.

The table lists this clonotype with a few counts. The rearrangement links TRBV20-1 to TRBJ2-5, with D tentatively TRBD1 or TRBD2 (5 bases each). The CDR3 sequence is 12 residues long. Germline CDR1 and CDR2: DFQATT and SNEGSKA (reference sequence). V gave up 4 bases and J gave up 5 bases, with 11 bases separating them. Here the CDR3 reads CSANFREETQYF. CDR3 bases: TGCAGTGCTAATTTCAGGGAGGAGACCCAGTACTTC.

This clonotype was seen only a few times. The J gene is TRBJ2-3, the V gene TRBV5-5; TRBD2 matches 8 bases. Germline V gene data show CDR1 as SGHKS and CDR2 as YYEKEE (reference sequence). Trimming at V came to 3 bases and at J to 2 bases, leaving 14 bases not matched to a gene. There are 18 residues in the CDR3. The CDR3 region has the DNA TGTGCCAGCAGCTGGACGCTTGCAGCGGGGGCCTCCACAGATACGCAGTATTTT. Its translation: CASSWTLAAGASTDTQYF.

V and J are TRBV20-1 and TRBJ2-3; 8 nucleotides agree with TRBD2. CDR3 length: 15 amino acids. In germline, CDR1 is DFQATT, CDR2 SNEGSKA (reference sequence). Losses at the gene ends were 0 bases for V and 1 base for J; bases not matched to a gene: 3. The CDR3: CSARDSAGGTDTQYF. The CDR3 DNA sequence: TGCAGTGCTAGAGATTCAGCGGGGGGCACAGATACGCAGTATTTT.

The J gene is TRBJ2-3, the V gene TRBV4-1, with D uncertain. The length of the CDR3 is 15 residues. With 1 base removed from V and 6 bases from J, the gap between germline ends came to 14 bases. CDR1 MGHRA and CDR2 YSYEKL come from the germline V gene. CDR3 nucleotide sequence: TGCGCCAGCAGCCAAGTGCTAGGTTCGTCCGATACGCAGTATTTT. Translated, it gives CASSQVLGSSDTQYF.

The V and J genes are TRBV7-2 and TRBJ1-1, with TRBD1 as a possible D gene (6 bases). The CDR3 consists of 14 residues. V lost 1 base and J lost 3, with 9 bases in between. Germline V gives CDR1 SGHTA, CDR2 FQGNSA. CDR3 residues: CASSLDREYTEAFF. CDR3 sequence (DNA): TGTGCCAGCAGCTTAGACAGGGAGTACACTGAAGCTTTCTTT.

The chain recombines TRBV4-2 with TRBJ2-2; D is uncertain. The length of the CDR3 is 14 residues. The V end lost 5 bases, the J end lost 6 bases, and 13 bases lay between the germline ends. The germline V gene has CDR1 LGHNA and CDR2 YNFKEQ. The chain's CDR3 is CASSSDGSPGELFF. The CDR3 DNA sequence: TGTGCCAGCAGCTCCGACGGGTCTCCCGGGGAGCTGTTTTTT.

The rearrangement links TRBV6-5 to TRBJ2-7, with a tentative D call TRBD2 (6 bases). With 8 bases removed from V and 8 bases from J, the gap between germline ends came to 22 bases. Looked up from germline, CDR1 is MNHEY and CDR2 is SVGAGI. The CDR3 contains 14 residues. CDR3 coding DNA: TGTGCCAGCGCTGACTCGGGACTCCCTCTTAAGCAGTACTTC. It specifies CASADSGLPLKQYF.

This clonotype was detected many times. V is TRBV25-1 and J is TRBJ2-1, with 8 bases that match TRBD1. The J segment lost 6 bases and the V segment lost 0 bases, leaving 7 bases of the junction unmatched. Per germline, CDR1 MGHDK and CDR2 SYGVNS. The CDR3 runs 16 residues. CDR3 loop: CASSEYGTGASNEQFF. The CDR3 DNA reads TGTGCCAGCAGTGAATACGGGACAGGAGCTAGCAATGAGCAGTTCTTC.